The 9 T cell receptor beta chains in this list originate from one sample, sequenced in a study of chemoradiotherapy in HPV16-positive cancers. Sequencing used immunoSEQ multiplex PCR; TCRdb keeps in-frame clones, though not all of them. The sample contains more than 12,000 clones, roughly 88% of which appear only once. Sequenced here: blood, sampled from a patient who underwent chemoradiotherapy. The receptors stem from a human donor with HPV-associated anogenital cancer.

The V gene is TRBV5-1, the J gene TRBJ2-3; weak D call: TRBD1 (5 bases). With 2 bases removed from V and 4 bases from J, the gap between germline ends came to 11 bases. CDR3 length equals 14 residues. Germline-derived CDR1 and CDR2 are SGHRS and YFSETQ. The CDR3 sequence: CASSLGDMADTQYF. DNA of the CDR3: TGCGCCAGCAGCTTAGGGGATATGGCAGATACGCAGTATTTT. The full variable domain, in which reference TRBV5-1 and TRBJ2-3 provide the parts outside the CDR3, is KAGVTQTPRYLIKTRGQQVTLSCSPISGHRSVSWYQQTPGQGLQFLFEYFSETQRNKGNFPGRFSGRQFSNSRSEMNVSTLELGDSALYLCASSLGDMADTQYFGPGTRLTVL.

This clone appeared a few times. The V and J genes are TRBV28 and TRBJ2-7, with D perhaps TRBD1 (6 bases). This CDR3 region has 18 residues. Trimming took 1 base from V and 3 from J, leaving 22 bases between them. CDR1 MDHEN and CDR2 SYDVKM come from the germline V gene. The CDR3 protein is CASSLLSFRQVRDYEQYF. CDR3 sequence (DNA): TGTGCCAGCAGTTTATTATCATTTAGACAGGTCAGGGACTACGAGCAGTACTTC. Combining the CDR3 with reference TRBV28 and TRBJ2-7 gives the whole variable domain DVKVTQSSRYLVKRTGEKVFLECVQDMDHENMFWYRQDPGLGLRLIYFSYDVKMKEKGDIPEGYSVSREKKERFSLILESASTNQTSMYLCASSLLSFRQVRDYEQYFGPGTRLTVT.

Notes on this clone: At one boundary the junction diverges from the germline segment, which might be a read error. The CDR3 here is CASSNRGVNVLTF. CDR3 coding DNA: TGTGCCAGCAGCAACAGGGGGGTCAACGTCCTGACTTTC. The chain is built from TRBV28 and TRBJ2-6, with 8 bases fitting TRBD1. Germline values: CDR1 MDHEN, CDR2 SYDVKM. CDR3 length: 13 residues.

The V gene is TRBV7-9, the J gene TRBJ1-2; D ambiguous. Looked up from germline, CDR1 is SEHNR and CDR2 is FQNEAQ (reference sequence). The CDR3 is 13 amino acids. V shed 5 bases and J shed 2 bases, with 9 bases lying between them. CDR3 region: CASSPDGNYGYTF. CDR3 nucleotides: TGTGCCAGCAGCCCGGACGGGAACTATGGCTACACCTTC. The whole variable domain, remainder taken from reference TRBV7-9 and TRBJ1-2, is DTGVSQNPRHKITKRGQNVTFRCDPISEHNRLYWYRQTLGQGPEFLTYFQNEAQLEKSRLLSDRFSAERPKGSFSTLEIQRTEQGDSAMYLCASSPDGNYGYTFGSGTRLTVV.

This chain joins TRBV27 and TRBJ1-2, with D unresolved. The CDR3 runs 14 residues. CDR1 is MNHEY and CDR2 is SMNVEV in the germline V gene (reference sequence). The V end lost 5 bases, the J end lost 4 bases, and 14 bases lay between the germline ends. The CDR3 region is CASSPQYTAYGYTF. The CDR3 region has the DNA TGTGCCAGCAGTCCACAATATACAGCCTATGGCTACACCTTC.

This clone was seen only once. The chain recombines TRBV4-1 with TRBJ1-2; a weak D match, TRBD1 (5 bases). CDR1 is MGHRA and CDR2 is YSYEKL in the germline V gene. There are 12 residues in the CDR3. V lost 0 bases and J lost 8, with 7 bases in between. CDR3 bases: TGCGCCAGCAGCCAAGACTGGGGCGGCTACACCTTC. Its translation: CASSQDWGGYTF.

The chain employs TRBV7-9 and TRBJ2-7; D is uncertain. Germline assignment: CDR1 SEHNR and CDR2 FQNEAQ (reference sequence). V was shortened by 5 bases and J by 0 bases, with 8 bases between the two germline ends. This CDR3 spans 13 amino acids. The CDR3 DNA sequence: TGTGCCAGCAGCCCGGCAGGCTCCTACGAGCAGTACTTC. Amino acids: CASSPAGSYEQYF.

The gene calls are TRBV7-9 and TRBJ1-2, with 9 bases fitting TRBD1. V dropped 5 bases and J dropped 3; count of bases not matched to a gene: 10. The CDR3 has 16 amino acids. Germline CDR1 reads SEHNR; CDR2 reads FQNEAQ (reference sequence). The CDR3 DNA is TGTGCCAGCAGCCCCGAGCAATGGACAGGGGACTATGGCTACACCTTC. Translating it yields CASSPEQWTGDYGYTF.

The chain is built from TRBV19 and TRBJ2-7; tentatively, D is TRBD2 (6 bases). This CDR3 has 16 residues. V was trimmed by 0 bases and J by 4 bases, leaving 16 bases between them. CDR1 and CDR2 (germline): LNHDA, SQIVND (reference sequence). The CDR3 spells CASSIDRWQGGYEQYF. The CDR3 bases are TGTGCCAGTAGTATAGATCGCTGGCAGGGAGGATACGAGCAGTACTTC.